The 3 T cell receptor beta chains in this list originate from one sample, sequenced in a study of Ad26.COV2.S vaccination and SARS-CoV-2 variants listed by TCRdb under 2021. The protocol used for the library was the immunoSEQ multiplex PCR assay. Drawn from immuneACCESS, this table holds only the in-frame rearrangements with V and J called that TCRdb kept. Clones are partly lost; checked studies trace under half to an unresolved V gene and leave the rest unexplained. The sample table holds tens of thousands of clones, of which more than 65% were seen once. The ten largest make up roughly 15% of the sample. The time point label for this specimen denotes: individuals recovered from natural SARS-CoV-2 infection. This specimen consisted of peripheral blood, obtained after recovery from COVID-19. Source of these receptors: a human donor who had recovered from COVID-19.

J is TRBJ2-3 and V is TRBV14; the match to TRBD2 covers 7 bases. The germline gives CDR1 SGHDN, CDR2 FVKESK. The CDR3 is 14 amino acids. With 1 base clipped from V and 4 bases from J, the junction kept 2 bases outside the gene matches. The DNA for the CDR3 is TGTGCCAGCAGCCAAGGGCTAGCGGCAGATACGCAGTATTTT. It translates to CASSQGLAADTQYF.

The chain is built from TRBV7-2 and TRBJ2-5; 7 bases agree with TRBD2. This CDR3 region has 15 residues. From germline, CDR1 is SGHTA and CDR2 FQGNSA. Germline trimming cut 3 bases from V and 0 bases from J; bases unmatched to any gene: 4. Written as DNA, the CDR3 is TGTGCCAGCAGCTTGCCTAGCGGATACCAAGAGACCCAGTACTTC. Encoded protein: CASSLPSGYQETQYF.

This clone was detected only a few times. The gene calls are TRBV7-2 and TRBJ2-3, with D perhaps being TRBD1 or TRBD2 (6 bases each). The V end was cut by 5 bases, the J end by 2 bases, with 17 bases between. Germline V gives CDR1 SGHTA, CDR2 FQGNSA. CDR3 size: 16 residues. CDR3 coding DNA: TGTGCCAGCAGCCCTGGGGGGCGCGGTTTCACAGATACGCAGTATTTT. As protein: CASSPGGRGFTDTQYF.